This T cell receptor (beta chain) comes out of a study of blood T cell repertoires in COVID-19. Study details: Sources were T cells, B-cell-depleted T cells, or PBMCs; the material itself was cDNA or gDNA.

Germline CDR1 reads SEHNR; CDR2 reads FQNEAQ (reference sequence). The CDR3 extends over 15 amino acids. V was trimmed by 5 bases and J by 2 bases, leaving 16 bases between them. Study processing details: Researchers report that nucleated cell counts were estimated from reference gene primer amplification. The protocol was immunoSEQ multiplex PCR, while the TCRdb copy is restricted to in-frame clones and leaves out a portion. The D gene and trimming were derived from the DNA, and the V and J assignments and clone size from that table. The data hold roughly 310,000 clones, with roughly 90% observed a single time.

This sequence joins TRBV7-9 and TRBJ2-7; tentatively, D is TRBD2 (6 bases). This TCR was recovered from a middle-aged woman who had recovered from COVID-19. What was sequenced was PBMCs or T cells enriched from blood (not recorded which). The CDR3 sequence is CASSPGGTQTYEQYF. The CDR3 DNA reads TGTGCCAGCAGCCCTGGGGGGACTCAAACCTACGAGCAGTACTTC.